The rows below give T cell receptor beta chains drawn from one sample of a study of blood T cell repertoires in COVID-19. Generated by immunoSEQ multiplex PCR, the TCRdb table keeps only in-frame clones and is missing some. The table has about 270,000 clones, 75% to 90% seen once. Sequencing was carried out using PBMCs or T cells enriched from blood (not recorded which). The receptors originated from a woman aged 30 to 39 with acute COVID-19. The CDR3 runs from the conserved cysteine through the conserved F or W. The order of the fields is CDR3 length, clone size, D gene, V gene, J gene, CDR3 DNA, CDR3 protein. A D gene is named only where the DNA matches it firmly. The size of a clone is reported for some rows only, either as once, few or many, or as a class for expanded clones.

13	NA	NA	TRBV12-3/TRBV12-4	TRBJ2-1	TGTGCCAGCAGTCCCACCGACAGGAATGAGCAGTTCTTC	CASSPTDRNEQFF
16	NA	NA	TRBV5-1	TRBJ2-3	TGCGCCAGCAGCTTGGGCTTTAGCCCAAGCACAGATACGCAGTATTTT	CASSLGFSPSTDTQYF
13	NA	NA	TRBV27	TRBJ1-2	TGTGCCAGCAGTTTAATTTCCGCCGGGGGCTACACCTTC	CASSLISAGGYTF
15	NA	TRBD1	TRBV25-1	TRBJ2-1	TGTGCCAGCAGTCGACCGGGACAGGGTTACAATGAGCAGTTCTTC	CASSRPGQGYNEQFF
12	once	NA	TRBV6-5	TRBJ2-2	TGTGCTATGGTAGCGCCGACCGGGGAGCTGTTTTTT	CAMVAPTGELFF
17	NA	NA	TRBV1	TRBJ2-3	TGCACCAGCAGCCAACCGCTGACTAGCGGTTACACAGATACGCAGTATTTT	CTSSQPLTSGYTDTQYF
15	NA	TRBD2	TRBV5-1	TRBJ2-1	TGCGCCAGCAGACCTACTAGCGGGAGGATGGATGAGCAGTTCTTC	CASRPTSGRMDEQFF
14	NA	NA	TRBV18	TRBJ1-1	TGTGCCAGCTCACCCCAGGATGGAAACACTGAAGCTTTCTTT	CASSPQDGNTEAFF
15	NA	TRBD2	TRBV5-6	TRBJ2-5	TGTGCCAGCAGCCTCGACCTAGCGGTCCAAGAGACCCAGTACTTC	CASSLDLAVQETQYF
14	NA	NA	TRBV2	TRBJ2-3	TGTGCCAGCAGTAGTCTAGCGAGCACAGATACGCAGTATTTT	CASSSLASTDTQYF
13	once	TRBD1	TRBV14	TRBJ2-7	TGTGCCAGCAGCCAGCAACAGGGGTACGAGCAGTACTTC	CASSQQQGYEQYF
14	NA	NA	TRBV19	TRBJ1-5	TGTGCCAGTACGCAGACAGGTAGCAATCAGCCCCAGCATTTT	CASTQTGSNQPQHF
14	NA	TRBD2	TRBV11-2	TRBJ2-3	TGTGCCAGCAGCTCCGAGACTAGCGCCTATACGCAGTATTTT	CASSSETSAYTQYF
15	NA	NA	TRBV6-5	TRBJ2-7	TGTGCCAGCAGTTACTCGGACGGAGGACCGTTCGAGCAGTACTTC	CASSYSDGGPFEQYF
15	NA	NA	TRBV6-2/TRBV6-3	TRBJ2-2	TGTGCCAGCAGTTATAACCCGGTCAACACCGGGGAGCTGTTTTTT	CASSYNPVNTGELFF
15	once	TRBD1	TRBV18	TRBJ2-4	TGTGCCAGCTCACCGCTAGGGACAGGGACTGACATTCAGTACTTC	CASSPLGTGTDIQYF
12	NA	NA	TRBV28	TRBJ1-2	TGTGCCAGCAGTTTAGCAGGGAATGGCTACACCTTC	CASSLAGNGYTF
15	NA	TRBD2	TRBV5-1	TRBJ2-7	TGCGCCAGCCAGGCGTCACTAGCGGGATCCTACGAGCAGTACTTC	CASQASLAGSYEQYF